This is a list of T cell receptor beta chains from one sample in a study of blood T cell repertoires in COVID-19. Measured with immunoSEQ multiplex PCR; TCRdb has only the in-frame clones, and not every one. The sample yields 230,000 or so clones, roughly 84% seen once. The sequenced sample consisted of PBMCs or T cells enriched from blood (not recorded which). Receptors originate from a man aged 50 or older who had recovered from COVID-19. The CDR3 runs from the conserved cysteine through the conserved F or W.

j_call: TRBJ1-5; cdr3_length: 16; v_call: TRBV28; cdr3_aa: CASSTVGQGSNQPQHF
j_call: TRBJ1-5; cdr3_length: 18; v_call: TRBV19; cdr3_aa: CASSSLRDNFLGYQPQHF
j_call: TRBJ2-7; cdr3_length: 13; v_call: TRBV30; cdr3_aa: CAWSGETGTEQYF
j_call: TRBJ1-2; cdr3_length: 13; v_call: TRBV7-8; cdr3_aa: CASSIHREYGYTF
j_call: TRBJ1-2; cdr3_length: 13; v_call: TRBV29-1; cdr3_aa: CSAQPGTGDGYTF
j_call: TRBJ1-4; cdr3_length: 14; v_call: TRBV29-1; cdr3_aa: CGGRGALGFEKLFF
j_call: TRBJ2-1; cdr3_length: 15; v_call: TRBV7-2; cdr3_aa: CASSIGVRDRDEQFF
j_call: TRBJ2-1; cdr3_length: 15; v_call: TRBV5-4; cdr3_aa: CASSLSSSSPNEQFF
j_call: TRBJ2-3; cdr3_length: 15; v_call: TRBV7-3; cdr3_aa: CASSQGAELTDTQYF
j_call: TRBJ2-5; cdr3_length: 12; v_call: TRBV14; cdr3_aa: CAIRLAEETQYF
j_call: TRBJ2-1; cdr3_length: 14; v_call: TRBV4-3; cdr3_aa: CASSQDTSRNEQFF
j_call: TRBJ2-3; cdr3_length: 15; v_call: TRBV11-2; cdr3_aa: CASSSRVSGTDTQYF
j_call: TRBJ1-1; cdr3_length: 12; v_call: TRBV6-5; cdr3_aa: CASTTGPTEAFF
j_call: TRBJ2-7; cdr3_length: 14; v_call: TRBV7-8; cdr3_aa: CASTRTGGSYEQYF
j_call: TRBJ2-5; cdr3_length: 14; v_call: TRBV5-1; cdr3_aa: CASSSTGAGETQYF
j_call: TRBJ2-7; cdr3_length: 15; v_call: TRBV3-1/TRBV3-2; cdr3_aa: CASSPPGAGDMEQYF
j_call: TRBJ1-1; cdr3_length: 15; v_call: TRBV9; cdr3_aa: CASSVAGAGNTEAFF
j_call: TRBJ2-7; cdr3_length: 14; v_call: TRBV5-6; cdr3_aa: CASSPGLVSYEQYF
j_call: TRBJ2-5; cdr3_length: 13; v_call: TRBV7-7; cdr3_aa: CASGRTGQETQYF
j_call: TRBJ2-2; cdr3_length: 13; v_call: TRBV28; cdr3_aa: CASSLFQGGELFF
j_call: TRBJ1-2; cdr3_length: 14; v_call: TRBV4-1; cdr3_aa: CASSQGPGGWGYTF
j_call: TRBJ1-3; cdr3_length: 16; v_call: TRBV9; cdr3_aa: CASSVAPARSGNTIYF
j_call: TRBJ2-3; cdr3_length: 12; v_call: TRBV29-1; cdr3_aa: CSVGEDTDTQYF
j_call: TRBJ1-1; cdr3_length: 15; v_call: TRBV5-1; cdr3_aa: CASSLLGYTGEEAFF
j_call: TRBJ2-3; cdr3_length: 14; v_call: TRBV2; cdr3_aa: CASSEGYSTDTQYF
j_call: TRBJ1-1; cdr3_length: 15; v_call: TRBV5-1; cdr3_aa: CASRRDRGGHTEAFF
j_call: TRBJ1-5; cdr3_length: 17; v_call: TRBV7-2; cdr3_aa: CASSLDPGTTSNQPQHF
j_call: TRBJ2-3; cdr3_length: 16; v_call: TRBV19; cdr3_aa: CASSTLSGGITDTQYF
j_call: TRBJ1-5; cdr3_length: 15; v_call: TRBV19; cdr3_aa: CASSIVRTGNQPQHF